Presented here are 28 T cell receptor beta chains from one specimen sequenced in a study of glioma-infiltrating T cells after dendritic cell vaccination (dated by TCRdb to the mid-2010s). The method behind the library was the immunoSEQ multiplex PCR assay. TCRdb stores this immuneACCESS table with in-frame sequences only. Part of the clones is absent; in the studies checked, under half of the shortfall reflects unresolved V genes, and no reason is known for the rest. A total of roughly 68,000 clones appear in this sample, more than 75% of them only once. Of the sample, 9% to 10% falls within the top ten clones. The sequencing used blood, collected before dendritic cell vaccination. These receptors were obtained from a human donor with glioblastoma.

The chain uses TRBV6-5 and TRBJ1-6; D might be TRBD1 (6 bases). V gave up 6 bases and J gave up 0 bases, with 9 bases separating them. Per germline, CDR1 MNHEY and CDR2 SVGAGI. The CDR3 loop spans 15 amino acids. The CDR3 sequence is CASRADSSYNSPLHF. CDR3 coding DNA: TGTGCCAGCAGGGCGGACAGCTCCTATAATTCACCCCTCCACTTT.

As for this clone: At one boundary the junction diverges from the germline segment, which might be a read error. V gene TRBV5-1 combines with J gene TRBJ1-2; possible D gene TRBD1, 6 bases. Germline V gene lookup returns CDR1 SGHRS and CDR2 YFSETQ. The CDR3 loop spans 13 amino acids. The CDR3 DNA reads TGCGCCAGCAGCCAACAGGGATTCGGTGGCCACACCTTC. This sequence encodes CASSQQGFGGHTF.

The chain is built from TRBV7-9 and TRBJ1-1, with 7 positions matching TRBD1. Per germline, CDR1 SEHNR and CDR2 FQNEAQ (reference sequence). The CDR3 runs 13 residues. Trimming cost V 0 bases and J 8 bases; bases outside gene matches: 3. The CDR3 region is CASSLAGTDEAFF. CDR3 DNA: TGTGCCAGCAGCTTAGCCGGGACAGACGAAGCTTTCTTT.

This clone was found once. The chain employs TRBV11-1 and TRBJ1-1, with D uncertain. V was pared by 1 base and J by 4 bases, with 7 bases between. CDR3 length equals 13 residues. Germline V gene data show CDR1 as SGHAT and CDR2 as FQDESV (reference sequence). The CDR3 reads CASSLEQSTEAFF. The CDR3 DNA reads TGTGCCAGCAGCTTAGAACAGAGCACTGAAGCTTTCTTT.

The chain recombines TRBV30 with TRBJ2-3, with D perhaps matching TRBD1 (7 bases). Between the trimmed V and J ends, which lost 4 bases and 6 bases, there was a span of 23 bases. CDR3 length: 16 amino acids. Germline CDR1 and CDR2: GTSNPN and SVGIG (reference sequence). The chain's CDR3 is CAWTYRGTELPDTQYF. DNA of the CDR3: TGTGCCTGGACCTACCGCGGGACAGAACTCCCGGATACGCAGTATTTT.

This clone was counted a single time. CDR3 sequence: CASSVATSAYTQYF. In DNA, the CDR3 is TGTGCCAGCAGCGTAGCTACTAGCGCATATACGCAGTATTTT. The chain is built from TRBV9 and TRBJ2-3; 7 nucleotides line up with TRBD2. J was trimmed by 7 bases and V by 0 bases; bases with no gene match: 5. Per the germline V gene, CDR1 is SGDLS and CDR2 is YYNGEE. This CDR3 contains 14 residues.

This rearrangement joins TRBV11-3 to TRBJ2-5, with 7 bases aligning to TRBD2. There are 16 residues in the CDR3. J gave up 1 base and V 1 base, and 6 bases lay outside the gene matches. The germline CDR1 and CDR2 sequences are SGHNT and YENEEA. The CDR3 DNA reads TGTGCCAGCAGCTTAGGATTGGGGGGGTCCCAAGAGACCCAGTACTTC. Translation gives CASSLGLGGSQETQYF.

The chain carries TRBV28 and TRBJ1-4; tentatively, D is TRBD1 (5 bases). The CDR3 runs to 15 residues. V lost 7 bases and J 0 bases, leaving 12 bases between the germline ends. Per germline, CDR1 MDHEN and CDR2 SYDVKM. CDR3 loop: CASTWGGATNEKLFF. In DNA, the CDR3 is TGTGCCAGCACCTGGGGGGGGGCAACTAATGAAAAACTGTTTTTT.

The chain links TRBV13 to TRBJ2-7; D unresolved. Per the germline V gene, CDR1 is PRHDT and CDR2 is FYEKMQ (reference sequence). V dropped 8 bases and J dropped 6 bases, with 5 bases sitting between them. The CDR3 extends over 9 amino acids. DNA of the CDR3: TGTGCCAGCGGCCGCGAGCAGTACTTC. It encodes CASGREQYF.

This chain connects TRBV19 to TRBJ2-5; D is possibly TRBD2 (6 bases). The length of the CDR3 is 15 residues. The V gene's germline CDR1 is LNHDA and CDR2 SQIVND (reference sequence). Trimming cost V 5 bases and J 4 bases, with 17 bases left between them. The CDR3 DNA is TGTGCCAGTAGTGTGCCCGGGACTTCCTTAGAGACCCAGTACTTC. It is translated as CASSVPGTSLETQYF.

This chain links TRBV5-1 with TRBJ1-1; a possible D gene is TRBD1 (6 bases). The CDR3 extends over 12 amino acids. In germline, CDR1 is SGHRS, CDR2 YFSETQ. Between the trimmed V and J ends, which lost 0 bases and 8 bases, there was a span of 8 bases. CDR3 in amino acids: CASSLDREEAFF. DNA of the CDR3: TGCGCCAGCAGCTTGGACAGGGAGGAAGCTTTCTTT.

This rearrangement joins TRBV28 to TRBJ1-6; D is possibly TRBD1 (6 bases). The germline V and J ends were trimmed by 5 bases and 0 bases, with 23 bases remaining between them. Germline-derived CDR1 and CDR2 are MDHEN and SYDVKM. This CDR3 has 20 amino acids. The CDR3 sequence is CASSPSPGGGLSSYNSPLHF. Written as DNA, the CDR3 is TGTGCCAGCAGTCCTTCGCCGGGGGGGGGCCTGAGCTCCTATAATTCACCCCTCCACTTT. Full variable domain (remainder filled in from reference TRBV28 and TRBJ1-6): DVKVTQSSRYLVKRTGEKVFLECVQDMDHENMFWYRQDPGLGLRLIYFSYDVKMKEKGDIPEGYSVSREKKERFSLILESASTNQTSMYLCASSPSPGGGLSSYNSPLHFGNGTRLTVT.

The sample holds one count of this clone. The chain joins TRBV2 to TRBJ2-3; 8 bases line up with TRBD2. CDR3 length: 15 residues. Per germline, CDR1 SNHLY and CDR2 FYNNEI. The trim removed 7 bases at V and 3 bases at J, leaving 9 bases unmatched. The DNA for the CDR3 is TGTGCCAGCAAGCCCTCGGGGGGGAGAACAGATACGCAGTATTTT. The encoded protein is CASKPSGGRTDTQYF.

The CDR3 sequence: CASSLGGVKGAFF. The CDR3 DNA follows: TGTGCCAGCAGCTTAGGGGGAGTGAAAGGGGCTTTCTTT. The chain employs TRBV5-8 and TRBJ1-1; D possibly corresponds to TRBD1 (6 bases). CDR1 and CDR2 from the germline V gene are SGHTS and YDEGEE. Deletions cut 2 bases from V and 11 bases from J, with 16 bases between. This CDR3 comprises 13 residues.

The chain uses TRBV6-1 and TRBJ1-5; D may be TRBD1 (6 bases). Germline V lookup: CDR1 MNHNS, CDR2 SASEGT. Trimming cost V 5 bases and J 13 bases, with 12 bases left between them. This CDR3 region has 11 residues. For the CDR3, the DNA is TGTGCCAGCAGTTATGGGGGCAATCAGCATTTT. Amino acids: CASSYGGNQHF.

The V call is TRBV5-8, the J call TRBJ2-3; TRBD1 is a possible D gene (5 bases). V dropped 4 bases and J dropped 0 bases, with 12 bases sitting between them. The germline V gene has CDR1 SGHTS and CDR2 YDEGEE. The length of the CDR3 is 15 residues. CDR3 in amino acids: CASSQLGPSTDTQYF. The CDR3 nucleotides read TGTGCCAGCAGCCAACTGGGGCCTAGCACAGATACGCAGTATTTT.

The V gene is TRBV11-1, the J gene TRBJ2-3, with D possibly matching TRBD2 (7 bases). The V gene's germline CDR1 is SGHAT and CDR2 FQDESV (reference sequence). Trimming pared 1 base from V and 3 bases from J, leaving 11 bases between. CDR3 size: 15 residues. The CDR3 DNA follows: TGTGCCAGCAGCTTAGTGGCGGGGGCAACAGATACGCAGTATTTT. It codes for CASSLVAGATDTQYF.

The J gene is TRBJ1-2, the V gene TRBV5-1, with D maybe TRBD1 (5 bases). The V gene lost 4 bases and the J gene lost 3 bases, with 16 bases spanning the gap. The CDR3 sequence is 15 residues long. Germline V CDR1 and CDR2: SGHRS, YFSETQ. CDR3 coding DNA: TGCGCCAGCAGCGGGGGGGTCGGATACGACTATGGCTACACCTTC. Its protein is CASSGGVGYDYGYTF.

The J gene is TRBJ1-5, the V gene TRBV10-3; a weak D match, TRBD1 (5 bases). The CDR3 has 14 amino acids. Germline CDR1 ENHRY, CDR2 SYGVKD. Trimming removed 9 bases from V and 4 bases from J, with 16 bases in between. CDR3 bases: TGTGCCATTAGCGGGACGGATAAGAATCAGCCCCAGCATTTT. Amino acids: CAISGTDKNQPQHF.

This rearrangement joins TRBV4-1 to TRBJ2-7; 10 bases fit TRBD1. The CDR3 is made up of 16 amino acids. CDR1 and CDR2 from the germline V gene are MGHRA and YSYEKL. V was clipped by 1 base and J by 6 bases; unmatched bases: 9. DNA of the CDR3: TGCGCCAGCAGCCAAGCTCGACCGGGACAGGGGCTCGAGCAGTACTTC. Its translation is CASSQARPGQGLEQYF.

The V gene is TRBV6-1, the J gene TRBJ2-7, with 10 bases fitting TRBD2. The length of the CDR3 is 15 residues. The V gene end was trimmed by 4 bases and the J gene end by 4 bases; junction bases not matched to a gene: 7. The germline V gene encodes CDR1 MNHNS and CDR2 SASEGT. CDR3 nucleotides: TGTGCCAGCAGTGGGGAGGCTAGCGGGGGTTACGAGCAGTACTTC. Protein product: CASSGEASGGYEQYF.

The CDR3 nucleotides are TGTGCCAGCAGTTATTCACACTCAGGGGCGCCGTACTTC. It specifies CASSYSHSGAPYF. V is TRBV6-5 and J is TRBJ2-5; perhaps TRBD1 as D (6 bases). CDR3 size: 13 residues. The V end lost 3 bases, the J end lost 13 bases, and 18 bases lay between the germline ends. Per germline, CDR1 MNHEY and CDR2 SVGAGI.

The rearrangement uses TRBV7-2 and TRBJ1-2; D possibly corresponds to TRBD1 (5 bases). Trimming removed 4 bases from V and 2 bases from J, with 11 bases in between. CDR3 length equals 14 residues. Looked up from germline, CDR1 is SGHTA and CDR2 is FQGNSA. The CDR3 DNA sequence: TGTGCCAGCAGCTACGACAGAATGAACTATGGCTACACCTTC. This gives the protein CASSYDRMNYGYTF.

This clone showed up just a few times. The V call is TRBV9, the J call TRBJ2-5, with 7 nucleotides matching TRBD2. Unmatched junction bases numbered 2, after V lost 3 bases and J lost 0 bases. CDR1 and CDR2 from the germline V gene are SGDLS and YYNGEE. The CDR3 has 14 amino acids. Here the CDR3 reads CASSAGLDQETQYF. CDR3 DNA sequence: TGTGCCAGCAGCGCCGGACTAGACCAAGAGACCCAGTACTTC.

The genes are TRBV28 and TRBJ1-5; D gene ambiguous. This CDR3 is built from 13 residues. Trimming took off 7 bases at V and 5 bases at J, with 12 bases between the two ends. Germline CDR1 is MDHEN and CDR2 is SYDVKM. The chain's CDR3 is CASTPSGYQPQHF. CDR3 DNA: TGTGCCAGCACCCCGTCGGGGTATCAGCCCCAGCATTTT. The entire variable domain, with the rest obtained from reference TRBV28 and TRBJ1-5, is as follows: DVKVTQSSRYLVKRTGEKVFLECVQDMDHENMFWYRQDPGLGLRLIYFSYDVKMKEKGDIPEGYSVSREKKERFSLILESASTNQTSMYLCASTPSGYQPQHFGDGTRLSIL.

The CDR3 reads CASTSAGGNSPLHF. The CDR3 DNA follows: TGTGCCAGCACCTCTGCAGGAGGTAATTCACCCCTCCACTTT. The V gene is TRBV6-1, the J gene TRBJ1-6, with unresolved D. The germline V gene encodes CDR1 MNHNS and CDR2 SASEGT. V lost 7 bases to trimming and J lost 6 bases, with 13 bases between them. There are 14 residues in the CDR3.

The V call is TRBV9, the J call TRBJ2-3; 10 bases map to TRBD2. The CDR3 length is 16 residues. Per germline, CDR1 SGDLS and CDR2 YYNGEE. J lost 6 bases, V lost 0 bases, and 7 bases had no gene match. The CDR3 protein is CASSVASAGGLDTQYF. The CDR3 bases are TGTGCCAGCAGCGTAGCATCAGCGGGGGGGTTGGATACGCAGTATTTT.

This clone has only one observation. V gene TRBV19 combines with J gene TRBJ2-7, with 7 bases fitting TRBD1. V trimming: 6 bases; J trimming: 2 bases; junction bases outside the gene matches: 25. This CDR3 spans 20 amino acids. Germline assignment: CDR1 LNHDA and CDR2 SQIVND (reference sequence). Here the CDR3 reads CASSTIPGQSSPRGPYEQYF. The CDR3 nucleotides are TGTGCCAGTAGCACCATCCCGGGACAGTCTTCCCCCCGGGGCCCCTACGAGCAGTACTTC.